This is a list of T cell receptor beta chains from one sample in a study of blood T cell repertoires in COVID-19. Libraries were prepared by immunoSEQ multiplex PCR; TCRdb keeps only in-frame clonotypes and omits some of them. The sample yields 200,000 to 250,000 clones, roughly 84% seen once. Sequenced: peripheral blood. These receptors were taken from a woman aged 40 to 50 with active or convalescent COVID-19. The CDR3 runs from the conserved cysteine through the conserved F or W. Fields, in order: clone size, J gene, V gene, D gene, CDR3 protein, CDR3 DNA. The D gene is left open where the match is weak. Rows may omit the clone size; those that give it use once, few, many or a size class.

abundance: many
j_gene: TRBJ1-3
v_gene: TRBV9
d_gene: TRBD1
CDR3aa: CASSVTSGDRGVYF
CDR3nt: TGTGCCAGCAGCGTCACAAGCGGGGACAGGGGCGTATATTTT

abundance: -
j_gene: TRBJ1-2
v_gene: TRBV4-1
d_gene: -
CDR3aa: CASSQDHRERGHGYTF
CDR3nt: TGCGCCAGCAGCCAAGACCACAGGGAAAGGGGTCATGGCTACACCTTC

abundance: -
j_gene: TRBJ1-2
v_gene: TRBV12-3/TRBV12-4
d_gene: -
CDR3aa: CASRSPGLGYTF
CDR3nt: TGTGCCAGCAGGTCCCCAGGGCTTGGCTACACCTTC

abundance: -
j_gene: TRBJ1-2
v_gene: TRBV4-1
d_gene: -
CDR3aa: CASSQGANGYTF
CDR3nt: TGCGCCAGCAGCCAGGGGGCGAATGGCTACACCTTC

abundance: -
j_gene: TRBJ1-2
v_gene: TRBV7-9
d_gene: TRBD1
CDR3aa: CASSSNTDRLGGYTF
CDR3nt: TGTGCCAGCAGCTCAAACACGGACAGGTTGGGTGGCTACACCTTC

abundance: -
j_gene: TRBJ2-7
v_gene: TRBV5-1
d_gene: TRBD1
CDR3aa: CASSPDRDRTYEQYF
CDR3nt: TGCGCCAGCAGCCCAGACCGGGACAGGACCTACGAGCAGTACTTC

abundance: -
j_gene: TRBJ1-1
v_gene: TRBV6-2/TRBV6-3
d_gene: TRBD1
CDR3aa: CASSYTGQRMNTEAFF
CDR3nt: TGTGCCAGCAGTTATACGGGACAGAGGATGAACACTGAAGCTTTCTTT

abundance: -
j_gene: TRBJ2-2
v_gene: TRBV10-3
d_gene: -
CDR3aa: CAISDKDRNTGELFF
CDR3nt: TGTGCCATCAGTGATAAGGACAGGAACACCGGGGAGCTGTTTTTT

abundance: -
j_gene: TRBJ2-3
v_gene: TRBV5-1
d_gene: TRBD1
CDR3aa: CASSTTGSTDTQYF
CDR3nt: TGCGCCAGCAGCACGACAGGGAGCACAGATACGCAGTATTTT

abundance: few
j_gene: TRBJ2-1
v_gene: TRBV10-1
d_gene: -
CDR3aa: CASSDSGVEQFF
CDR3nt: TGCGCCAGCAGTGATTCAGGGGTTGAGCAGTTCTTC

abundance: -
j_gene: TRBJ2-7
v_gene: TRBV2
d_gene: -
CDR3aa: CASSAPGSTYEQYF
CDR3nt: TGTGCCAGCAGCGCTCCCGGGTCGACCTACGAGCAGTACTTC

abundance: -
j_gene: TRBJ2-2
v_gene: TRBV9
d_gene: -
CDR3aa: CASSGTGGFGELFF
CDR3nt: TGTGCCAGCAGCGGAACGGGGGGCTTCGGGGAGCTGTTTTTT

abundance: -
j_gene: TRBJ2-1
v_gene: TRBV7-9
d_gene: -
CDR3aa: CASSSGFSYNEQFF
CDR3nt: TGTGCCAGCAGCTCAGGGTTCTCCTACAATGAGCAGTTCTTC

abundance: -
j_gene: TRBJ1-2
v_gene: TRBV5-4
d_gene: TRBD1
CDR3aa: CASSLRTGGDGYTF
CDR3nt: TGTGCCAGCAGCTTGAGGACAGGGGGCGATGGCTACACCTTC

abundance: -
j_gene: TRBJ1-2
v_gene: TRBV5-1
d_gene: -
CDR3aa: CASSLDRANYGYTF
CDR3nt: TGCGCCAGCAGCTTGGACAGGGCTAACTATGGCTACACCTTC

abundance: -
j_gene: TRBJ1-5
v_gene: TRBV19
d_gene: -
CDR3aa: CASSNQVRNQPQHF
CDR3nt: TGTGCCAGTAGTAACCAGGTTCGGAATCAGCCCCAGCATTTT

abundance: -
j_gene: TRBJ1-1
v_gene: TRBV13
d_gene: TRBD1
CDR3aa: CASSRTGNEAFF
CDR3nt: TGTGCCAGCAGCCGGACAGGGAATGAAGCTTTCTTT

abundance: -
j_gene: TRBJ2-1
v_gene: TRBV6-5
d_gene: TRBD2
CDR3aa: CASTQAGLNEQFF
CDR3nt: TGTGCCAGCACCCAAGCGGGGTTAAATGAGCAGTTCTTC